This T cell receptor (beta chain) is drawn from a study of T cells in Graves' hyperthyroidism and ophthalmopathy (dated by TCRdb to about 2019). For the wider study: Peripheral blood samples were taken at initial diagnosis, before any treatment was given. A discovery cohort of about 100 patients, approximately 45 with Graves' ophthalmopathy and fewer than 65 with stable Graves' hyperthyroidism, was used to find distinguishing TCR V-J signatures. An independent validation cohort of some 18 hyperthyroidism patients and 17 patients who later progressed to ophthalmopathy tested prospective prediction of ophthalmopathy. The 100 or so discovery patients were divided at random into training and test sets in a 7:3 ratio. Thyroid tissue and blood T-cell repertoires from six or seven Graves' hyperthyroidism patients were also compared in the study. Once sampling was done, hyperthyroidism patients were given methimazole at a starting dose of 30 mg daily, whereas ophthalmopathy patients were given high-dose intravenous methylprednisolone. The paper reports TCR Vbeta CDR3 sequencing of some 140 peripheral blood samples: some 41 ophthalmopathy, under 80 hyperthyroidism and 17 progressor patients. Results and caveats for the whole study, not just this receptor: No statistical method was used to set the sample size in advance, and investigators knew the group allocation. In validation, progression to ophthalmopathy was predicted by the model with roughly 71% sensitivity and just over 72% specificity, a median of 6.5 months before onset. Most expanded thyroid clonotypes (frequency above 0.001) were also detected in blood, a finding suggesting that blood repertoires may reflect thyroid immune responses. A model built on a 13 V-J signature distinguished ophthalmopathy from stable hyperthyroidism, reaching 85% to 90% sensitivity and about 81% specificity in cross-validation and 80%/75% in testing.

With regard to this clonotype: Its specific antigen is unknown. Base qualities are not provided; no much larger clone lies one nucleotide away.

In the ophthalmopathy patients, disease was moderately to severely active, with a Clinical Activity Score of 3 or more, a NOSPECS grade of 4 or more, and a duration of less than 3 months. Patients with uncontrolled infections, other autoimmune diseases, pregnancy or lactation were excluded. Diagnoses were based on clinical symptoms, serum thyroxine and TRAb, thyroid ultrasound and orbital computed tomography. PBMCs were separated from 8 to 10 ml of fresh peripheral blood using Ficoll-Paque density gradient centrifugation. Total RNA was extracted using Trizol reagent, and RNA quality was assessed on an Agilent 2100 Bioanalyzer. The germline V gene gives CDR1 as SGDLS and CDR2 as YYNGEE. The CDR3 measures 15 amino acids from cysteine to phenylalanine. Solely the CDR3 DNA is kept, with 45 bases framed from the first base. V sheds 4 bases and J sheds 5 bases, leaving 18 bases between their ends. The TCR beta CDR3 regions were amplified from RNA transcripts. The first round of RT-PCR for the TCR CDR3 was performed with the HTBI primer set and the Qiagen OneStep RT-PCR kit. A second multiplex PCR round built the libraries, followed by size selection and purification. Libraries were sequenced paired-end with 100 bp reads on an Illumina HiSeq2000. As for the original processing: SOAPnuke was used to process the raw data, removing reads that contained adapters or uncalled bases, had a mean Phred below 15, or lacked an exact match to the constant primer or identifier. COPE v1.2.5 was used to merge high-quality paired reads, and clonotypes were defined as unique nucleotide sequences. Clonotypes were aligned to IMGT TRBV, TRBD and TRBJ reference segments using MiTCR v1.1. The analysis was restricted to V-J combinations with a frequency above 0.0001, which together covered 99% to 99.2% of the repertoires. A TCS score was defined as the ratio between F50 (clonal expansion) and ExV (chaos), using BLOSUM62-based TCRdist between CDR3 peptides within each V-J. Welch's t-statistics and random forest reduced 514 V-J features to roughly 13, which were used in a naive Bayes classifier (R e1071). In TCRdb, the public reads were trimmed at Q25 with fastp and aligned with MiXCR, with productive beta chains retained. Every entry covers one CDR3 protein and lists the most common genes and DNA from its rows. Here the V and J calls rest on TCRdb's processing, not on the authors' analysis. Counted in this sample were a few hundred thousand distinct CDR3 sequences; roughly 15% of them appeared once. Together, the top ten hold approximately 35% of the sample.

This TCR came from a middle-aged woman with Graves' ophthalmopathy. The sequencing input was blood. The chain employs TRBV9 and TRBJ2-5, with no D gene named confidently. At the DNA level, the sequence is TGTGCCAGCAGCTTAGACGGCAGTTCAAGGGAGACCCAGTACTTC. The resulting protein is CASSLDGSSRETQYF.